Judged by frequency, the clone carrying this T cell receptor (beta chain) is medium-sized (0.01 to 0.1%). TRB rearrangements were amplified by touch-down multiplex PCR with mixed TRB-A/B primers. TCRdb re-called the multiplex PCR reads; one entry per CDR3 protein, DNA not given. Its listing shows several thousand distinct CDR3 sequences. TRB was amplified from about 270 ng of peripheral blood genomic DNA per sample. This CDR3 is 13 amino acids long. Germline assignment: CDR1 MNHNS and CDR2 SASEGT. The data originate from a study of T cell clusters in autoimmune cytopenias. The sequencing sample was made of peripheral blood. The V and J genes are TRBV6-1 and TRBJ1-4; TCRdb indicates TRBD1, and absent DNA this call remains unverified. The clonotype originates from a human donor with an autoimmune cytopenia or autoimmune hepatitis (not recorded which). CDR3 in amino acids: CASSDRQGEKLFF.